This T cell receptor (beta chain) appears in the sequencing data of a study of OX40 agonist ivuxolimab in advanced cancers. This CDR3 comprises 15 residues. Trimming at V came to 10 bases and at J to 7 bases, leaving 10 bases not matched to a gene. Looked up from germline, CDR1 is MNHNS and CDR2 is SASEGT. Libraries were prepared by immunoSEQ multiplex PCR; TCRdb keeps only in-frame clonotypes and omits some of them. The sample lists approximately 82,000 clones, roughly 92% seen once, with about 0.63% in the top ten. The genes are TRBV6-1 and TRBJ1-6, with 10 positions matching TRBD1. This receptor was taken from an adult with an advanced solid tumor such as melanoma, head and neck, liver or kidney cancer. This sample comprised CD4+ or CD8+ T cells sorted from blood, obtained in a trial of the OX40 agonist ivuxolimab. The CDR3 protein is CATRGGQGNNSPLHF. The CDR3 DNA follows: TGTGCCACCAGGGGGGGACAGGGGAACAATTCACCCCTCCACTTT.